The rows below give T cell receptor beta chains drawn from one sample of a study of PD-1 and CTLA-4 blockade in melanoma. The table came from immunoSEQ multiplex PCR; TCRdb's copy has only in-frame clones and leaves some out. The table includes approximately 11,000 clones, roughly 82% detected once. The sample consisted of CD8+ T cells from peripheral blood, taken from a patient given anti-PD-1 treatment. Receptors originate from a human donor with melanoma. Both conserved end residues are part of each CDR3. Fields, in order: J gene, clone size, D gene, V gene, CDR3 protein, CDR3 DNA. D genes are given only for firm matches. Rows give clone size only sometimes, using once, few, many, or a class for an expanded clone.

TRBJ2-5 - TRBD2 TRBV5-5 CASSLEASGRAGETQYF TGTGCCAGCAGCTTGGAGGCTAGCGGGAGGGCCGGGGAGACCCAGTACTTC
TRBJ1-1 - - TRBV10-1 CASSGALDTEAFF TGCGCCAGCAGCGGGGCCCTGGACACTGAAGCTTTCTTT
TRBJ2-1 - - TRBV28 CASSPGVEQFF TGTGCCAGCAGCCCCGGGGTAGAGCAGTTCTTC
TRBJ2-7 - TRBD1 TRBV30 CAWRGDSSYEQYF TGTGCCTGGAGGGGGGACAGCTCCTACGAGCAGTACTTC
TRBJ2-7 - - TRBV6-2/TRBV6-3 CASSYSYYEQYF TGTGCCAGCAGTTACTCGTACTACGAGCAGTACTTC
TRBJ2-7 - - TRBV6-5 CASSYSGPLKYEQYF TGTGCCAGCAGTTACTCCGGGCCTCTAAAGTACGAGCAGTACTTC
TRBJ2-1 once TRBD2 TRBV10-2 CASSESPLAGGSEQFF TGCGCCAGCAGTGAGTCTCCCCTAGCGGGAGGCAGTGAGCAGTTCTTC
TRBJ2-7 - - TRBV21-1 CASSKGRREFSYEQYF TGTGCCAGCAGCAAAGGCCGGCGGGAGTTCTCCTACGAGCAGTACTTC
TRBJ2-7 - TRBD2 TRBV7-6 CASSLSGSYEQYF TGTGCCAGCAGCTTGAGCGGGAGCTACGAGCAGTACTTC
TRBJ2-1 - TRBD1 TRBV19 CASSSKPGQGVSSYNEQFF TGTGCCAGTAGTAGTAAACCGGGACAGGGGGTATCTTCCTACAATGAGCAGTTCTTC
TRBJ1-1 few - TRBV9 CASSLAAVGTEAFF TGTGCCAGCAGCCTTGCCGCGGTGGGCACTGAAGCTTTCTTT
TRBJ2-3 - - TRBV7-9 CASSSKNRLASTDTQYF TGTGCCAGCAGCTCGAAAAACAGGTTAGCTAGCACAGATACGCAGTATTTT
TRBJ2-2 - - TRBV27 CASRAGQLTGELFF TGTGCCAGCAGGGCGGGACAGCTCACCGGGGAGCTGTTTTTT
TRBJ1-5 - - TRBV5-6 CASSFGTDSNQPQHF TGTGCCAGCAGTTTTGGCACAGACAGCAATCAGCCCCAGCATTTT
TRBJ2-1 - TRBD2 TRBV7-6 CASSSEGGGANEQFF TGTGCCAGCAGCTCCGAAGGCGGGGGGGCCAATGAGCAGTTCTTC
TRBJ2-7 - - TRBV4-1 CASSQTGDSLYEQYF TGCGCCAGCAGCCAGACGGGGGACAGTCTCTACGAGCAGTACTTC
TRBJ1-2 - - TRBV27 CASSGSVRADYGYTF TGTGCCAGCAGTGGGTCGGTGCGGGCTGACTATGGCTACACCTTC
TRBJ2-1 - - TRBV30 CAWDGSNEQFF TGTGCCTGGGACGGCTCCAATGAGCAGTTCTTC
TRBJ2-1 few - TRBV4-1 CASSQVPGNGQFF TGCGCCAGCAGCCAAGTTCCGGGAAACGGGCAGTTCTTC
TRBJ1-5 - TRBD1 TRBV25-1 CASSSGQGNQPQHF TGTGCCAGCAGTTCTGGACAGGGGAATCAGCCCCAGCATTTT
TRBJ2-5 - - TRBV13 CASSLGARKTQYF TGTGCCAGCAGCTTGGGGGCGCGGAAGACCCAGTACTTC
TRBJ2-7 - - TRBV5-8 CASSLTYEQYF TGTGCCAGCAGCCTCACCTACGAGCAGTACTTC
TRBJ2-1 - - TRBV29-1 CSALAGAIYNEQFF TGCAGCGCGTTAGCAGGGGCGATCTACAATGAGCAGTTCTTC
TRBJ1-2 - - TRBV11-3 CASSLKGVGYGYTF TGTGCCAGCAGCTTAAAAGGGGTGGGGTATGGCTACACCTTC
TRBJ1-2 - - TRBV5-8 CASSLGRLRDGYTF TGTGCCAGCAGCTTGGGTAGGCTGCGGGATGGCTACACCTTC
TRBJ1-1 - - TRBV5-8 CATSTWKAFF TGTGCCACCAGCACCTGGAAAGCTTTCTTT
TRBJ2-5 - - TRBV11-3 CASSTSLERETQYF TGTGCCAGCAGTACCTCTCTCGAGCGGGAGACCCAGTACTTC
TRBJ1-1 - TRBD1 TRBV3-1/TRBV3-2 CASSQDGRTGGWYTEAFF TGTGCCAGCAGCCAAGATGGGAGGACAGGGGGCTGGTACACTGAAGCTTTCTTT
TRBJ2-2 once TRBD2 TRBV4-3 CASSQGIAGGTGELFF TGCGCCAGCAGCCAAGGGATAGCGGGGGGGACCGGGGAGCTGTTTTTT
TRBJ1-1 - - TRBV6-5 CASTKSRAGPALF TGTGCCAGCACCAAGTCGAGAGCAGGACCGGCCCTCTTT
TRBJ2-7 - TRBD1 TRBV11-3 CASSLPQGSKNYEQYF TGTGCCAGCAGCTTACCACAGGGGTCGAAGAACTACGAGCAGTACTTC
TRBJ2-7 - - TRBV7-9 CASSLAFGGEQYF TGTGCCAGCAGCTTAGCGTTCGGCGGCGAGCAGTACTTC
TRBJ1-4 - - TRBV30 CAWSWANEKLFF TGTGCCTGGAGTTGGGCAAATGAAAAACTGTTTTTT
TRBJ2-7 - - TRBV24-1 CATSDSQGTAGEQYF TGTGCCACCAGTGACTCACAAGGGACAGCGGGGGAGCAGTACTTC
TRBJ2-1 - TRBD2 TRBV29-1 CSVGGGTKNEQFF TGCAGCGTTGGGGGGGGGACTAAAAATGAGCAGTTCTTC
TRBJ1-2 - TRBD1 TRBV27 CASSPFLKGTGDYGYTF TGTGCCAGCAGTCCCTTTCTCAAGGGGACAGGGGACTATGGCTACACCTTC
TRBJ2-7 - TRBD2 TRBV19 CASSAGLVTEQYF TGTGCCAGTAGTGCGGGACTAGTCACCGAGCAGTACTTC
TRBJ1-5 - - TRBV7-9 CASSFEGSEPQHF TGTGCCAGCAGCTTTGAGGGGAGTGAGCCCCAGCATTTT
TRBJ2-7 - - TRBV4-1 CASSQDFGPTYEQYF TGCGCCAGCAGCCAAGATTTCGGACCAACCTACGAGCAGTACTTC
TRBJ1-5 - - TRBV11-2 CASSLISAYSNQPQHF TGTGCCAGCAGCTTAATCTCAGCGTATAGCAATCAGCCCCAGCATTTT
TRBJ2-2 - TRBD1 TRBV12-3/TRBV12-4 CASRGQNGELFF TGTGCCAGCAGGGGACAGAACGGGGAGCTGTTTTTT
TRBJ2-7 once - TRBV5-4 CASSAGRGSEQYF TGTGCCAGCAGCGCGGGCCGGGGGAGCGAGCAGTACTTC
TRBJ2-3 - TRBD1 TRBV6-2/TRBV6-3 CASSGDRTSTDTQYF TGTGCCAGCAGTGGGGACAGGACTAGCACAGATACGCAGTATTTT
TRBJ2-1 once - TRBV24-1 CATRRDAYNEQFF TGTGCCACCAGGCGGGACGCTTACAATGAGCAGTTCTTC
TRBJ1-6 - TRBD1 TRBV28 CASRPGTGYNSPLHF TGTGCCAGCAGACCCGGGACAGGCTATAATTCACCCCTCCACTTT
TRBJ2-7 - TRBD2 TRBV6-1 CASSESRTSGGLRYEQYF TGTGCCAGCAGTGAATCGAGGACTAGCGGGGGGCTTCGTTACGAGCAGTACTTC
TRBJ2-7 - - TRBV27 CASSSAGSYEQYF TGTGCCAGCAGTTCAGCCGGATCCTACGAGCAGTACTTC
TRBJ1-2 few TRBD1 TRBV13 CASSTGQGNGYTF TGTGCCAGCAGCACGGGACAGGGGAACGGCTACACCTTC
TRBJ1-5 - - TRBV3-1/TRBV3-2 CASSQSGRAGQPQHF TGTGCCAGCAGCCAATCAGGGAGGGCGGGTCAGCCCCAGCATTTT
TRBJ2-1 - TRBD2 TRBV3-1/TRBV3-2 CASSRLAGNFDEQFF TGTGCCAGCAGCAGGTTAGCGGGCAACTTCGATGAGCAGTTCTTC
TRBJ2-5 - TRBD1 TRBV3-1/TRBV3-2 CASSQIGQGWFETQYF TGTGCCAGCAGCCAGATAGGACAGGGGTGGTTCGAGACCCAGTACTTC
TRBJ1-6 - - TRBV12-5 CASAGDGSPLHF TGTGCTAGTGCCGGGGATGGTTCACCCCTCCACTTT
TRBJ1-2 - TRBD1 TRBV11-3 CASSLYAGTGDYGYTF TGTGCCAGCAGCCTCTACGCCGGGACAGGGGACTATGGCTACACCTTC
TRBJ2-1 - - TRBV9 CASSVVPGNEQFF TGTGCCAGCAGCGTAGTCCCGGGGAATGAGCAGTTCTTC
TRBJ2-1 - - TRBV27 CASSFYNEQFF TGTGCCAGCAGTTTCTACAATGAGCAGTTCTTC
TRBJ1-1 - - TRBV13 CASSPLANTEAFF TGTGCCAGCAGCCCCCTGGCCAACACTGAAGCTTTCTTT
TRBJ1-1 - - TRBV2 CASKSIPSLGDTEAFF TGTGCCAGCAAATCAATTCCCAGTCTCGGGGACACTGAAGCTTTCTTT
TRBJ2-2 - - TRBV7-8 CASSSGTATGELFF TGTGCCAGCAGCTCCGGGACGGCCACCGGGGAGCTGTTTTTT
TRBJ2-3 - - TRBV4-3 CASSQSRAADTQYF TGCGCCAGCAGCCAATCCCGAGCGGCAGATACGCAGTATTTT
TRBJ1-5 - TRBD1 TRBV6-2/TRBV6-3 CASSTRPGQISRTQPQHF TGTGCCAGCAGTACCCGTCCGGGACAGATTTCGCGTACGCAGCCCCAGCATTTT